Included here is one T cell receptor (beta chain) sequence, with context. V was clipped by 4 bases and J by 9 bases, with 23 bases between them. In germline, CDR1 is SGHRS, CDR2 YFSETQ. The CDR3 has 16 amino acids. The record originates from a study of blood T cell repertoires in COVID-19. Study in general: In each case, the material was cDNA or gDNA derived from T cells, B-cell-depleted T cells, or PBMCs.

Clinical histories supplied by participants themselves formed the basis of cohort assignment. Cohort 3 recovered donors had two negative PCRs, clearance, or symptom resolution. Profiled with immunoSEQ multiplex PCR; TCRdb holds only in-frame clones, not every one. The sample holds fewer than 350,000 clones, roughly nine tenths seen once. The source material was PBMCs or T cells enriched from blood (not recorded which). The rearrangement joins TRBV5-1 to TRBJ2-1; weak D call: TRBD2 (7 bases). The TCR originated in a woman aged 40 to 49 who had recovered from COVID-19. CDR3 region: CASSGFAGGPFGEQFF. The DNA of the CDR3 is TGCGCCAGCAGCGGTTTTGCCGGGGGGCCTTTCGGTGAGCAGTTCTTC.